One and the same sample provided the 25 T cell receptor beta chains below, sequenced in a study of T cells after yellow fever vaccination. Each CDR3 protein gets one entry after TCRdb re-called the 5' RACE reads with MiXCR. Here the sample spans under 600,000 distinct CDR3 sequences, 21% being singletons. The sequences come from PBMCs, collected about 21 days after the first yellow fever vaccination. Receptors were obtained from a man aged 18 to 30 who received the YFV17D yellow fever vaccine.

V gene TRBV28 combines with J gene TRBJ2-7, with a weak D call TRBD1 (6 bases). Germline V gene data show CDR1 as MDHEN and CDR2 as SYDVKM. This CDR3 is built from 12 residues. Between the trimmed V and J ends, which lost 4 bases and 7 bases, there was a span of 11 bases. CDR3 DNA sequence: TGTGCCAGCAGTTCGGGACACAAAGAGCAGTACGTC. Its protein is CASSSGHKEQYV.

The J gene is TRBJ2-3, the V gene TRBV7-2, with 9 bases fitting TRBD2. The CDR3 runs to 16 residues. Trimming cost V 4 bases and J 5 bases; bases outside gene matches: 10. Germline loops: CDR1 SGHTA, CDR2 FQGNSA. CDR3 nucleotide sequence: TGTGCCAGCAGCTCCCTCGGGCGGGGGGGCGAAGATACGCAGTATTTT. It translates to CASSSLGRGGEDTQYF.

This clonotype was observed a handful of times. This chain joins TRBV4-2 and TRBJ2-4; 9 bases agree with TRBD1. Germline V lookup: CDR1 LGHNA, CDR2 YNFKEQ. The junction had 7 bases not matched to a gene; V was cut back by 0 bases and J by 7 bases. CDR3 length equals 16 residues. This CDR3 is CASSQEGHRGRNIQYF. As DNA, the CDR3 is TGTGCCAGCAGCCAAGAGGGGCACAGGGGGCGTAACATTCAGTACTTC.

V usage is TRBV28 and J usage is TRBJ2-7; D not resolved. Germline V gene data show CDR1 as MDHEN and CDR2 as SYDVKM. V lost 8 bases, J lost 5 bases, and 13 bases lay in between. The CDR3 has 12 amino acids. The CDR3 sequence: CASREVGDEQYF. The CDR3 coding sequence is TGTGCCAGCCGTGAGGTTGGGGACGAGCAGTACTTC. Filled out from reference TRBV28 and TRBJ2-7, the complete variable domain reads DVKVTQSSRYLVKRTGEKVFLECVQDMDHENMFWYRQDPGLGLRLIYFSYDVKMKEKGDIPEGYSVSREKKERFSLILESASTNQTSMYLCASREVGDEQYFGPGTRLTVT.

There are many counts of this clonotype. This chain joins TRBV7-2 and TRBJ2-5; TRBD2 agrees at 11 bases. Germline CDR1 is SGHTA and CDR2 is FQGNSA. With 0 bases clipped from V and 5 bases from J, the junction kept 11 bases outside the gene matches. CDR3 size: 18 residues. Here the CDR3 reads CASSLALLAGGGWETQYF. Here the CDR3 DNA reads TGTGCCAGCAGCTTAGCGCTTCTAGCGGGGGGAGGTTGGGAGACCCAGTACTTC.

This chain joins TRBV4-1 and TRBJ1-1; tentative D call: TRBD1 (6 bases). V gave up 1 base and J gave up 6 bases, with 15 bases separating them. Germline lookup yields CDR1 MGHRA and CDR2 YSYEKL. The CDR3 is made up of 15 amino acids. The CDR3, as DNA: TGCGCCAGCAGCCAAGTGGGGGGGCGCTCGGCTGAAGCTTTCTTT. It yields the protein CASSQVGGRSAEAFF.

In nucleotides, the CDR3 is TGTGCCAGCACCACTGGTCAGGGGAGAAGTGGCTACACCTTC. It encodes CASTTGQGRSGYTF. The chain joins TRBV3-1 to TRBJ1-2, with D perhaps matching TRBD1 (6 bases). There are 14 residues in the CDR3. V lost 7 bases and J lost 7, with 19 bases in between. Germline V gene lookup returns CDR1 LGHDT and CDR2 YNNKEL (reference sequence).

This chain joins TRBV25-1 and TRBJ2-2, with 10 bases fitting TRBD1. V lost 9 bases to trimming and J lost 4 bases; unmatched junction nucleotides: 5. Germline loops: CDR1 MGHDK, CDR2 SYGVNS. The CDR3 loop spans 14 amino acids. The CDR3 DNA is TGTGCCAGACCGGGACAGGGGCGCACCGGGGAGCTGTTTTTT. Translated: CARPGQGRTGELFF.

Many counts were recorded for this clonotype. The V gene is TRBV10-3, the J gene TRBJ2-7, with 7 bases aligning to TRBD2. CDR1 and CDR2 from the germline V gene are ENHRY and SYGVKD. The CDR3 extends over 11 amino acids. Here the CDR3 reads CASGEGSEQYV. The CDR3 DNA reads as TGTGCTTCGGGGGAGGGCTCCGAGCAGTACGTC.

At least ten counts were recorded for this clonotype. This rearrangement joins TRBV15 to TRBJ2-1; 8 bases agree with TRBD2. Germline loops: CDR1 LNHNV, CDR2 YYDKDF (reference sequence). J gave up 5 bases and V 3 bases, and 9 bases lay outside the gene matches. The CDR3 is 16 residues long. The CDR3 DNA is TGTGCCACCAGCAGGGCCCGGGGGGGGTCGGACAATGAGCAGTTCTTC. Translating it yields CATSRARGGSDNEQFF.

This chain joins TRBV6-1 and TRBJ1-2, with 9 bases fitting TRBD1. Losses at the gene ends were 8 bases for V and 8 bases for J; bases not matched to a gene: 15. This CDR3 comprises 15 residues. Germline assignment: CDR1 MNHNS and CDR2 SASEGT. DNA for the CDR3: TGTGCCAGCTCAGCCTACCTTACAGGGGGCGACGGCTACACCTTC. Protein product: CASSAYLTGGDGYTF.

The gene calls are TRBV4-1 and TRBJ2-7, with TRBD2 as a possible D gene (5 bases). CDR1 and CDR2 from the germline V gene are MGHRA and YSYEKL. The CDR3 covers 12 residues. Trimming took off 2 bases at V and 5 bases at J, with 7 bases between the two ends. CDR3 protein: CASSQLGDEQYF. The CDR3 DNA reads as TGCGCCAGCAGCCAACTCGGGGACGAGCAGTACTTC.

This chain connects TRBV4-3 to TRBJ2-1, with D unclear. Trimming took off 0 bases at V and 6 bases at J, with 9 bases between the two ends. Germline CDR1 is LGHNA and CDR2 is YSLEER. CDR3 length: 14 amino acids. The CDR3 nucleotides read TGCGCCAGCAGCCAAGAGATTAGGATCAATGAGCAGTTCTTC. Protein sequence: CASSQEIRINEQFF.

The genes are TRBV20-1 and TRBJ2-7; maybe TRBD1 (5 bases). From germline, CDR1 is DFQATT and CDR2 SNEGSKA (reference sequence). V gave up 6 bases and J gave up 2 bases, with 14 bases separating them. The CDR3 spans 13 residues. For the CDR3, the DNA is TGCAGTGCAGGTGGGGCAGGGACCTACGAGCAGTACGTC. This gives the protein CSAGGAGTYEQYV.

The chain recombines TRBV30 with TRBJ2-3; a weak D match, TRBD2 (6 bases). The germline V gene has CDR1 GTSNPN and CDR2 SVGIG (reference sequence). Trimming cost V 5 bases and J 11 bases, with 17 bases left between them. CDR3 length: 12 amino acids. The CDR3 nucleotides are TGTGCCTGGGACGGGGTTGCGGGGAGGCAGTATTTT. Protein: CAWDGVAGRQYF. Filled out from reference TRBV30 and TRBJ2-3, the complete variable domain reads SQTIHQWPATLVQPVGSPLSLECTVEGTSNPNLYWYRQAAGRGLQLLFYSVGIGQISSEVPQNLSASRPQDRQFILSSKKLLLSDSGFYLCAWDGVAGRQYFGPGTRLTVL.

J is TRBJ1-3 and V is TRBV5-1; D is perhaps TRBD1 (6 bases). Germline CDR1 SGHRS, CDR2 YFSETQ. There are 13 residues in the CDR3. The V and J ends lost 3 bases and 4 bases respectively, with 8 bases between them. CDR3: CASSWGTGNTIYF. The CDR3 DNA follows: TGCGCCAGCAGCTGGGGGACAGGAAACACCATATATTTT. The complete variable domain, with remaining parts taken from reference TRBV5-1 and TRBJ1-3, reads KAGVTQTPRYLIKTRGQQVTLSCSPISGHRSVSWYQQTPGQGLQFLFEYFSETQRNKGNFPGRFSGRQFSNSRSEMNVSTLELGDSALYLCASSWGTGNTIYFGEGSWLTVV.

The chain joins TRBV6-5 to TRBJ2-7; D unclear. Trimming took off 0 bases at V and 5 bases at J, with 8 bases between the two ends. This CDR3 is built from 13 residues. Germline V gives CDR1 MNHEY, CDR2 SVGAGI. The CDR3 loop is CASSYSVGNEQYV. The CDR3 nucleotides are TGTGCCAGCAGTTACTCGGTGGGGAACGAGCAGTACGTC.

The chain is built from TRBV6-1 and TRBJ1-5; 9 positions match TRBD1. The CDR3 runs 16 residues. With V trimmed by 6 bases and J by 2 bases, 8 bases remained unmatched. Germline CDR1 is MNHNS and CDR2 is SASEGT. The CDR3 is CASSPRTGVGNQPQHF. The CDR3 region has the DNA TGTGCCAGCAGCCCCCGGACAGGGGTCGGCAATCAGCCCCAGCATTTT.

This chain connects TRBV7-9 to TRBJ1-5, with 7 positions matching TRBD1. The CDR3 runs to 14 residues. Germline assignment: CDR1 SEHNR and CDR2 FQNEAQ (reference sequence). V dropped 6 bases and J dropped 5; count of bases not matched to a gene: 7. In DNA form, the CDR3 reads TGTGCCAGCAGGGGAGACAGGGAAGATCAGCCCCAGCATTTT. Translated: CASRGDREDQPQHF.

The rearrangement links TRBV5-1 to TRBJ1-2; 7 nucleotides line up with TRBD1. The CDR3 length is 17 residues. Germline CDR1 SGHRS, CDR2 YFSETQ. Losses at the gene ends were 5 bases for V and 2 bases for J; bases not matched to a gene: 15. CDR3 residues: CASRAVQGGLFNYGYTF. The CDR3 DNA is TGCGCCAGCAGAGCTGTCCAGGGGGGTCTTTTCAACTATGGCTACACCTTC. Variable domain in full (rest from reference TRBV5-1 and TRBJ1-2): KAGVTQTPRYLIKTRGQQVTLSCSPISGHRSVSWYQQTPGQGLQFLFEYFSETQRNKGNFPGRFSGRQFSNSRSEMNVSTLELGDSALYLCASRAVQGGLFNYGYTFGSGTRLTVV.

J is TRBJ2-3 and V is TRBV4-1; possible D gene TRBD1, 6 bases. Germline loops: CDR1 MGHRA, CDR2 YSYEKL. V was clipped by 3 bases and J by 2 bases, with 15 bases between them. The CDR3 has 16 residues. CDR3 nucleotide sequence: TGCGCCAGCAGCCACTTACAGGGACCAAACACAGATACGCAGTATTTT. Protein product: CASSHLQGPNTDTQYF.

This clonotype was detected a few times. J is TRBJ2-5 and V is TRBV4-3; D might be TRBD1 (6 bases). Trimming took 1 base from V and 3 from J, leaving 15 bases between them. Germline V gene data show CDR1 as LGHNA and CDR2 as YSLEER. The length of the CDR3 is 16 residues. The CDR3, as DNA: TGCGCCAGCAGCCAAGGTAATTTGGACAGAGAAGAGACCCAGTACTTC. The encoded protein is CASSQGNLDREETQYF.

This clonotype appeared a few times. Written as DNA, the CDR3 is TGCAGTGCTGGACAGGACGGCAATCAGCCCCAGCATTTT. Translating gives CSAGQDGNQPQHF. J is TRBJ1-5 and V is TRBV20-1; TRBD1 matches at 7 bases. Trimming removed 5 bases from V and 2 bases from J; junction bases left unmatched: 3. CDR1 DFQATT and CDR2 SNEGSKA come from the germline V gene (reference sequence). The CDR3 contains 13 residues.

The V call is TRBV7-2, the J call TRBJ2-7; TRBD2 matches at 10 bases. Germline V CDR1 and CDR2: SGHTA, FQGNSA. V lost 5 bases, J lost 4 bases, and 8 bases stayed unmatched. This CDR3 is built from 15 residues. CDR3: CASSISTSGSYEQYF. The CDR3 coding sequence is TGTGCCAGCAGCATATCGACTAGCGGGTCATACGAGCAGTACTTC. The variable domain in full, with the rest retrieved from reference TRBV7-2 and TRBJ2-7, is GAGVSQSPSNKVTEKGKDVELRCDPISGHTALYWYRQSLGQGLEFLIYFQGNSAPDKSGLPSDRFSAERTGGSVSTLTIQRTQQEDSAVYLCASSISTSGSYEQYFGPGTRLTVT.

CDR3 coding DNA: TGCGCCAGCAGCTTGATCCGGGGCGGGGAAGAGACCCAGTACTTC. This codes for CASSLIRGGEETQYF. This chain links TRBV5-1 with TRBJ2-5; the D gene is possibly TRBD2 (6 bases). This CDR3 has 15 amino acids. Trimming took off 1 base at V and 3 bases at J, with 13 bases between the two ends. CDR1 is SGHRS and CDR2 is YFSETQ in the germline V gene.